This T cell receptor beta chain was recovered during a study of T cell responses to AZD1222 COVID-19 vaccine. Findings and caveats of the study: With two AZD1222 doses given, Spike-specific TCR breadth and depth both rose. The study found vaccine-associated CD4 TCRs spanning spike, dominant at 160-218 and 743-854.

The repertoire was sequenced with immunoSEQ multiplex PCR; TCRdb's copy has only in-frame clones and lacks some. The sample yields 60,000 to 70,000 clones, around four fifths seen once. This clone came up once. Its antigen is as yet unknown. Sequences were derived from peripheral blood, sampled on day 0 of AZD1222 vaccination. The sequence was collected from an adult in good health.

The CDR3 reads CASSLSPPGGLNEKLFF. DNA of the CDR3: TGTGCCAGCAGCTTAAGTCCGCCTGGAGGGCTTAATGAAAAACTGTTTTTT. The V and J genes are TRBV7-8 and TRBJ1-4; D not resolved. The CDR3 extends over 17 amino acids. Trimming stripped 2 bases from V and 4 bases from J, with 17 bases between. Germline V CDR1 and CDR2: SGHVS, FQNEAQ.